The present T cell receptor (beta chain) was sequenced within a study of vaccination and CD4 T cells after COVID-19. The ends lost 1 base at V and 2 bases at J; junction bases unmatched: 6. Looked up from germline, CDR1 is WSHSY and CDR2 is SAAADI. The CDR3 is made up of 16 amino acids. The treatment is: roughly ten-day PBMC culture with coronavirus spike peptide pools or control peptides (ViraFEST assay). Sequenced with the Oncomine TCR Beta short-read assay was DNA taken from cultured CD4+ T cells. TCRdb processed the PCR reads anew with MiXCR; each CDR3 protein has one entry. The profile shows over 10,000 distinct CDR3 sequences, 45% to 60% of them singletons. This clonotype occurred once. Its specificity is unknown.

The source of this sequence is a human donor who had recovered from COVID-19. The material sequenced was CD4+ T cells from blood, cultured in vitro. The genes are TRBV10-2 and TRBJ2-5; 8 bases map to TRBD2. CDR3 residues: CASSELSLAEQETQYF. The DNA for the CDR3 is TGCGCCAGCAGTGAGTTGTCACTAGCGGAACAAGAGACCCAGTACTTC.